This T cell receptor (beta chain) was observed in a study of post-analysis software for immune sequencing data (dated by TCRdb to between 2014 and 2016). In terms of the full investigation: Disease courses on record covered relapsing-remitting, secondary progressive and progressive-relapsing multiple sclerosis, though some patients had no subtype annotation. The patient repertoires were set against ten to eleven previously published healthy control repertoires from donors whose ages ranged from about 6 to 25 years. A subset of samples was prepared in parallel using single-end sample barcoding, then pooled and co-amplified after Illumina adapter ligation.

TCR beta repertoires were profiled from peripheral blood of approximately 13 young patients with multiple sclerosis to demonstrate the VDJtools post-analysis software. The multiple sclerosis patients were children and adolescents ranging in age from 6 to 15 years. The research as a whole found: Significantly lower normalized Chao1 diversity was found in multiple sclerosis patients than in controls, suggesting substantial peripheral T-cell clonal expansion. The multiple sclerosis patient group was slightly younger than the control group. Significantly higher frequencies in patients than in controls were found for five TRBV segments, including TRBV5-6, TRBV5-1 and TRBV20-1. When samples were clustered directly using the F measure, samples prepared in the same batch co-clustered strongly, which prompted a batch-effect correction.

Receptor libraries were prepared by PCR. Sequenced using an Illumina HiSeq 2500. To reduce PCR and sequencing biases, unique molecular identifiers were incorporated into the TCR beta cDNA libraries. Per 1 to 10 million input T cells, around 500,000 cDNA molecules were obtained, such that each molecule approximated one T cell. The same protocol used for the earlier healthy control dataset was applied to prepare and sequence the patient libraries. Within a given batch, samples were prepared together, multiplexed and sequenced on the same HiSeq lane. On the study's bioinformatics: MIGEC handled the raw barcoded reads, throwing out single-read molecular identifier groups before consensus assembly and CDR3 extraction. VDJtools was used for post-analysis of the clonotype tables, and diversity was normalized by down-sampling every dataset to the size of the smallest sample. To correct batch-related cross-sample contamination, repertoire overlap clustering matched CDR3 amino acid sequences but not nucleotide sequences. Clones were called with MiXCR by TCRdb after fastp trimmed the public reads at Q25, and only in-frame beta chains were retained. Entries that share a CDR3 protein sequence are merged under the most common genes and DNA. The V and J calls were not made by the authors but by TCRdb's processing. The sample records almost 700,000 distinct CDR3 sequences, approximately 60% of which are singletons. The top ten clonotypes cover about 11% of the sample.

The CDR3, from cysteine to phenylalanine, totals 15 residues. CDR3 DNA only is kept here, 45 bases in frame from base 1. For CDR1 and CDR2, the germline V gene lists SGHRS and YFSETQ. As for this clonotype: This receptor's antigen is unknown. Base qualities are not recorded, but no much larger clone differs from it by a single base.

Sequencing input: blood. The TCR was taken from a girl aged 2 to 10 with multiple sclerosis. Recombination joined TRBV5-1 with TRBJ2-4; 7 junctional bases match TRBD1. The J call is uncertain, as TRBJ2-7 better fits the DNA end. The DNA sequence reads TGCGCCAGCAGCTTGGCGGGGACAGATATCTACGAGCAGTACTTC. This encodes CASSLAGTDIYEQYF.